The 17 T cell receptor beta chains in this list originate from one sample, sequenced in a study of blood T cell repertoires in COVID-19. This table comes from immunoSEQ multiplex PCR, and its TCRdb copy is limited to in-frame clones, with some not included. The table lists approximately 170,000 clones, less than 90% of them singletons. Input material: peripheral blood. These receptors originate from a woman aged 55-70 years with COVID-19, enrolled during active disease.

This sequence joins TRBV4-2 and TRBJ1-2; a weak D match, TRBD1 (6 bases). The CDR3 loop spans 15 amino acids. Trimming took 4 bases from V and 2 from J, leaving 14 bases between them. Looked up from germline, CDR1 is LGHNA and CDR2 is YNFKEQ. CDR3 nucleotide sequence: TGTGCCAGCAGCCTAGCAGGGGATGGGAACTATGGCTACACCTTC. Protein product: CASSLAGDGNYGYTF.

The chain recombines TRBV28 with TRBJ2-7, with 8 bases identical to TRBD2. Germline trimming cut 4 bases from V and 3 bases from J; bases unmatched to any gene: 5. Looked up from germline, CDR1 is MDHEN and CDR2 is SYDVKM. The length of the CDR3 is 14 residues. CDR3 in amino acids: CASSSYGTSYEQYF. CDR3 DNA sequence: TGTGCCAGCAGTTCCTACGGGACTAGCTACGAGCAGTACTTC.

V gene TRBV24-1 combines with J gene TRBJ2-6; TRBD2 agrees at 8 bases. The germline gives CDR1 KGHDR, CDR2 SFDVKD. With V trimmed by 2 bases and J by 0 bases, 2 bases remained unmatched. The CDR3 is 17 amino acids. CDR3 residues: CATSDYGRDSGANVLTF. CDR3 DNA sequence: TGTGCCACCAGTGATTACGGGAGGGACTCTGGGGCCAACGTCCTGACTTTC.

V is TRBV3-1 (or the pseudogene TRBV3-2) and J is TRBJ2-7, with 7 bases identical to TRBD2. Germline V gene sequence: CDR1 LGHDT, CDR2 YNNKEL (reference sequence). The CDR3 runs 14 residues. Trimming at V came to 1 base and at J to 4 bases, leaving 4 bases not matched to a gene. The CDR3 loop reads CASSQALATYEQYF. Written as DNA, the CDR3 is TGTGCCAGCAGCCAAGCACTAGCGACTTACGAGCAGTACTTC.

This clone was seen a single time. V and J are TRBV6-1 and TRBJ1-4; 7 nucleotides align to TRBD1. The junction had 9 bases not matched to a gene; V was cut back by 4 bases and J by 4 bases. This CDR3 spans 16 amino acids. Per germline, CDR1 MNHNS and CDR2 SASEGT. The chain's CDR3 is CASSVCGGGFNEKLFF. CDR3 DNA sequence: TGTGCCAGCAGTGTTTGTGGAGGGGGCTTTAATGAAAAACTGTTTTTT.

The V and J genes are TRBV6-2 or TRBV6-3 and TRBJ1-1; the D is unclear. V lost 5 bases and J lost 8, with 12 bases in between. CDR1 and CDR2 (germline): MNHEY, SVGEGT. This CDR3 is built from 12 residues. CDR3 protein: CASSRDSMEAFF. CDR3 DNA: TGTGCCAGCAGTCGAGACTCAATGGAAGCTTTCTTT.

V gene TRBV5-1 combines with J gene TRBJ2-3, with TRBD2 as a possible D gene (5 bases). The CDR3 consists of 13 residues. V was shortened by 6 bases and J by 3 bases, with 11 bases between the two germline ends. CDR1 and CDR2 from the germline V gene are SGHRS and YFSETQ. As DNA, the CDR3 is TGCGCCAGCACTGTTGGGGAGACAGATACGCAGTATTTT. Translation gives CASTVGETDTQYF. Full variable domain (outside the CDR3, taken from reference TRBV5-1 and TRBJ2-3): KAGVTQTPRYLIKTRGQQVTLSCSPISGHRSVSWYQQTPGQGLQFLFEYFSETQRNKGNFPGRFSGRQFSNSRSEMNVSTLELGDSALYLCASTVGETDTQYFGPGTRLTVL.

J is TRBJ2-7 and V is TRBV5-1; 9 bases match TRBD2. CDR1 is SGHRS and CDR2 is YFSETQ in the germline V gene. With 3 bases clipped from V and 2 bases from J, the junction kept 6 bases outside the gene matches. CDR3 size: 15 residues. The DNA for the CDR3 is TGCGCCAGCAGCTCCGGACTAGCGCAACCCTACGAGCAGTACTTC. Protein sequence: CASSSGLAQPYEQYF.

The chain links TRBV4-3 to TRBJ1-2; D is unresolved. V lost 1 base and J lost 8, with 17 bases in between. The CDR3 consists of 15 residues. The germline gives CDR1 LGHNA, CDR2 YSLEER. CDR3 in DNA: TGCGCCAGCAGCCAAGGGCGTAAGACATCCAAAGGCTACACCTTC. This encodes CASSQGRKTSKGYTF.

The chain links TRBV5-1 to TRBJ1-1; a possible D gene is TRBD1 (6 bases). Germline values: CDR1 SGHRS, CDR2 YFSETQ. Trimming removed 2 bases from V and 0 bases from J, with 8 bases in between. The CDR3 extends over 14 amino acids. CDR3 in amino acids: CASSFGQLNTEAFF. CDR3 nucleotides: TGCGCCAGCAGCTTTGGACAGTTGAACACTGAAGCTTTCTTT.

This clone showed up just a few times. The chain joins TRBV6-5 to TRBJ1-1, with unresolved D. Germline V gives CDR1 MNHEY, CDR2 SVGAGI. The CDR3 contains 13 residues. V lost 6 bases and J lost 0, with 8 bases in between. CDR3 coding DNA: TGTGCCAGCAGCCGCACAATGAACACTGAAGCTTTCTTT. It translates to CASSRTMNTEAFF.

CDR3 amino acids: CASSPPGTWRSGNTIYF. CDR3 coding DNA: TGTGCCAGCTCACCACCCGGGACATGGCGATCTGGAAACACCATATATTTT. This chain uses TRBV18 with TRBJ1-3; a possible D gene is TRBD1 (6 bases). Deletions cut 0 bases from V and 1 base from J, with 13 bases between. Germline CDR1 is KGHSH and CDR2 is LQKENI. This CDR3 has 17 residues. Filled out from reference TRBV18 and TRBJ1-3, the complete variable domain reads NAGVMQNPRHLVRRRGQEARLRCSPMKGHSHVYWYRQLPEEGLKFMVYLQKENIIDESGMPKERFSAEFPKEGPSILRIQQVVRGDSAAYFCASSPPGTWRSGNTIYFGEGSWLTVV.

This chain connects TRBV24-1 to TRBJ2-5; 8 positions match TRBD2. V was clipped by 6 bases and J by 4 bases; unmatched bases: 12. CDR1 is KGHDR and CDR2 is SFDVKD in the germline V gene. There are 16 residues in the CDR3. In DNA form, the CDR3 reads TGTGCCACCAGTAAAAGCGTGGGACTAGGGGCAGAGACCCAGTACTTC. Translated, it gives CATSKSVGLGAETQYF.

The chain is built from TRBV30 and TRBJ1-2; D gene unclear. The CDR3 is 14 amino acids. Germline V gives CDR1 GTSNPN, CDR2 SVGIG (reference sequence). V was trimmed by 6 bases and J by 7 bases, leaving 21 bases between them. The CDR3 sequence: CACPPGSGVGGYTF. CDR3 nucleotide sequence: TGTGCCTGCCCCCCGGGCAGCGGTGTAGGTGGCTACACCTTC.

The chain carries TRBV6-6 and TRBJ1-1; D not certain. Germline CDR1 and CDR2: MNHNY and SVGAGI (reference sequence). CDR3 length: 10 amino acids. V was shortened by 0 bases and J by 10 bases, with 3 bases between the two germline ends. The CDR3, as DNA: TGTGCCAGCAGTTACTCGAGAGCTTTCTTT. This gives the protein CASSYSRAFF.

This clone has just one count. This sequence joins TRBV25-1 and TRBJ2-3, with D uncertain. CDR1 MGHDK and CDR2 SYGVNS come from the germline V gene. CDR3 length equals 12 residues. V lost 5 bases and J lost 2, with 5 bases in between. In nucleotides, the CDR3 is TGTGCCAGCAGTCGGTTCACAGATACGCAGTATTTT. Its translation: CASSRFTDTQYF.

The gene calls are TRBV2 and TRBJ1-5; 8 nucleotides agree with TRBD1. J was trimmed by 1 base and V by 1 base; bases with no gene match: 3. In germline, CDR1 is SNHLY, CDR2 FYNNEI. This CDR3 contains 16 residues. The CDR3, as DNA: TGTGCCAGCAGTGAAGTGGACAGGGTCAGCAATCAGCCCCAGCATTTT. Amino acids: CASSEVDRVSNQPQHF.